One sample yielded the 5 T cell receptor beta chains listed below, sequenced in a study of a mutant IDH1 vaccine in newly diagnosed glioma. Sequenced by immunoSEQ multiplex PCR; TCRdb stores in-frame clones only, minus some. The sample shows 40,000 or so clones, about 81% of them seen only once. Their specific antigens are unknown. Time point given: week 23, last vaccination. Doses of 300 ug of mutant IDH1 20-mer peptide were given with topical imiquimod. Material: PBMCs, obtained from a glioma patient whose treatment included an IDH1 peptide vaccine. The receptor source for this set is a woman aged 18 to 35 with glioma. Some clones in this sample may be carry-over from other donors' samples.

The chain couples TRBV9 to TRBJ2-7; D may be TRBD2 (6 bases). V shed 4 bases and J shed 3 bases, with 17 bases lying between them. The CDR3 sequence is 15 residues long. Looked up from germline, CDR1 is SGDLS and CDR2 is YYNGEE. The CDR3 loop reads CASSPGGSSLYEQYF. CDR3 coding DNA: TGTGCCAGCAGCCCCGGGGGATCCTCCCTCTACGAGCAGTACTTC. Combining the CDR3 with reference TRBV9 and TRBJ2-7 gives the whole variable domain DSGVTQTPKHLITATGQRVTLRCSPRSGDLSVYWYQQSLDQGLQFLIQYYNGEERAKGNILERFSAQQFPDLHSELNLSSLELGDSALYFCASSPGGSSLYEQYFGPGTRLTVT.

The rearrangement links TRBV28 to TRBJ1-2; tentatively, D is TRBD1 (5 bases). V lost 11 bases and J 2 bases, leaving 12 bases between the germline ends. The CDR3 is 12 residues long. Germline CDR1 reads MDHEN; CDR2 reads SYDVKM. The DNA of the CDR3 is TGTGCCTCTGATGGGGGAAACTATGGCTACACCTTC. Its translation is CASDGGNYGYTF.

The chain joins TRBV10-3 to TRBJ2-7, with TRBD2 as a possible D gene (7 bases). Germline V gene sequence: CDR1 ENHRY, CDR2 SYGVKD. This CDR3 contains 15 residues. V lost 4 bases to trimming and J lost 5 bases, with 18 bases between them. The CDR3 is CAISVLTGGPNEQYF. CDR3 nucleotides: TGTGCCATCAGTGTGCTTACGGGGGGCCCCAACGAGCAGTACTTC.

The chain couples TRBV5-1 to TRBJ2-7; D gene ambiguous. Trimming stripped 4 bases from V and 2 bases from J, with 13 bases between. From germline, CDR1 is SGHRS and CDR2 YFSETQ. CDR3 length equals 14 residues. The CDR3 region is CASSRYDRAYEQYF. CDR3 DNA sequence: TGCGCCAGCAGCCGCTATGACCGCGCCTACGAGCAGTACTTC.

The genes are TRBV5-6 and TRBJ2-2, with 8 bases matching TRBD1. Germline V lookup: CDR1 SGHDT, CDR2 YYEEEE. CDR3 length equals 16 residues. V was clipped by 7 bases and J by 2 bases; unmatched bases: 10. CDR3 residues: CASFLRQGTNTGELFF. The DNA of the CDR3 is TGTGCCAGCTTTTTGAGACAGGGGACAAACACCGGGGAGCTGTTTTTT. Together with reference TRBV5-6 and TRBJ2-2, the CDR3 gives the full variable domain: DAGVTQSPTHLIKTRGQQVTLRCSPKSGHDTVSWYQQALGQGPQFIFQYYEEEERQRGNFPDRFSGHQFPNYSSELNVNALLLGDSALYLCASFLRQGTNTGELFFGEGSRLTVL.